The 14 T cell receptor beta chains below all came from one sample that was sequenced in a study of control samples from healthy donors and cancer patients. Assay used: immunoSEQ multiplex PCR; TCRdb lists only in-frame clones, some missing. Here the sample spans roughly 130,000 clones, roughly 90% being singletons. Sequenced sample: blood. These receptors were obtained from a man between 18 and 35 years old in good health.

This clone was seen a single time. CDR3 in DNA: TGTGCTAGTGGCCCAGGGGGGATGAGCACAGATACGCAGTATTTT. It translates to CASGPGGMSTDTQYF. The genes are TRBV12-5 and TRBJ2-3; perhaps TRBD1 as D (7 bases). V lost 6 bases, J lost 0 bases, and 13 bases lay in between. There are 15 residues in the CDR3. The germline V gene has CDR1 LGHNT and CDR2 FRNRAP.

This chain connects TRBV6-1 to TRBJ2-1, with 9 nucleotides matching TRBD1. Germline V gene lookup returns CDR1 MNHNS and CDR2 SASEGT. With 2 bases clipped from V and 8 bases from J, the junction kept 7 bases outside the gene matches. This CDR3 is 15 amino acids long. DNA of the CDR3: TGTGCCAGCAGTGAATTACAGGGGGCGGCGGATGAGCAGTTCTTC. It specifies CASSELQGAADEQFF.

The chain employs TRBV30 and TRBJ2-2, with D hard to call. Germline V gene lookup returns CDR1 GTSNPN and CDR2 SVGIG (reference sequence). V lost 0 bases and J 7 bases, leaving 9 bases between the germline ends. CDR3 size: 13 residues. The CDR3 region is CAWSVRGFGELFF. The CDR3 coding sequence is TGTGCCTGGAGTGTACGAGGTTTCGGGGAGCTGTTTTTT.

The rearrangement links TRBV19 to TRBJ1-6; 8 bases agree with TRBD1. Losses at the gene ends were 7 bases for V and 9 bases for J; bases not matched to a gene: 17. The CDR3 sequence is 17 residues long. Germline lookup yields CDR1 LNHDA and CDR2 SQIVND (reference sequence). The CDR3: CASTDLPLDRVGSPLHF. The DNA for the CDR3 is TGTGCCAGTACCGACCTACCCCTGGACAGGGTCGGTTCACCCCTCCACTTT.

The rearrangement joins TRBV7-9 to TRBJ2-1, with 7 bases matching TRBD2. Germline V gene data show CDR1 as SEHNR and CDR2 as FQNEAQ (reference sequence). The CDR3 is 16 amino acids. V shed 4 bases and J 3 bases; nucleotides not matched to a gene: 9. CDR3 region: CASSWRTSHRYNEQFF. The CDR3 nucleotides are TGTGCCAGCAGCTGGAGGACTAGTCATCGCTACAATGAGCAGTTCTTC. Variable domain in full (rest from reference TRBV7-9 and TRBJ2-1): DTGVSQNPRHKITKRGQNVTFRCDPISEHNRLYWYRQTLGQGPEFLTYFQNEAQLEKSRLLSDRFSAERPKGSFSTLEIQRTEQGDSAMYLCASSWRTSHRYNEQFFGPGTRLTVL.

V gene TRBV7-2 combines with J gene TRBJ2-3; 7 nucleotides align to TRBD2. J gave up 2 bases and V 2 bases, and 7 bases lay outside the gene matches. This CDR3 contains 16 residues. Germline V gene lookup returns CDR1 SGHTA and CDR2 FQGNSA. CDR3 DNA sequence: TGTGCCAGCAGCTTAATGGGTAGCGGGTTCACAGATACGCAGTATTTT. It translates to CASSLMGSGFTDTQYF.

The chain is built from TRBV3-1 (or the pseudogene TRBV3-2) and TRBJ2-1, with a possible D match to TRBD2 (6 bases). The CDR3 consists of 17 residues. The ends were cut back, 1 base at V and 2 bases at J, with 15 bases in the middle. Germline V gene lookup returns CDR1 LGHDT and CDR2 YNNKEL (reference sequence). CDR3 in DNA: TGTGCCAGCAGCCAAGTAGCCCCGGGGGATGCCTACAATGAGCAGTTCTTC. This sequence encodes CASSQVAPGDAYNEQFF.

The CDR3 sequence: CASSYEANYGYTF. DNA of the CDR3: TGTGCCAGCAGTTACGAGGCTAACTATGGCTACACCTTC. The V gene is TRBV25-1, the J gene TRBJ1-2, with D unresolved. From germline, CDR1 is MGHDK and CDR2 SYGVNS. The CDR3 is made up of 13 amino acids. With 5 bases removed from V and 0 bases from J, the gap between germline ends came to 7 bases.

The chain employs TRBV5-1 and TRBJ2-3; D ambiguous. Per germline, CDR1 SGHRS and CDR2 YFSETQ. Trimming shortened V by 0 bases and J by 2 bases, and 4 bases separated the two germline ends. The CDR3 extends over 13 amino acids. CDR3 DNA sequence: TGCGCCAGCAGCTTGGGCCCCACAGATACGCAGTATTTT. Amino acids: CASSLGPTDTQYF.

Note on this clone: This same CDR3 is encoded by further DNA sequences in the sample. The V gene is TRBV11-2, the J gene TRBJ2-7; D is uncertain. Germline values: CDR1 SGHAT, CDR2 FQNNGV. Deletions cut 1 base from V and 4 bases from J, with 8 bases between. The CDR3 extends over 13 amino acids. The CDR3 DNA reads as TGTGCCAGCAGCTTAGGAGGTTCGTACGAGCAGTACGTC. Amino acid sequence: CASSLGGSYEQYV.

This clone has a single count. CDR3 region: CASSLTLVGPETQYF. CDR3 nucleotide sequence: TGTGCCAGCAGCCTAACGTTGGTGGGGCCGGAGACCCAGTACTTC. The chain is built from TRBV2 and TRBJ2-5; weak D call: TRBD1 (5 bases). Trimming removed 6 bases from V and 5 bases from J, with 19 bases in between. CDR3 length: 15 residues. Germline assignment: CDR1 SNHLY and CDR2 FYNNEI. Based on the CDR3 plus reference TRBV2 and TRBJ2-5, the full variable domain is EPEVTQTPSHQVTQMGQEVILRCVPISNHLYFYWYRQILGQKVEFLVSFYNNEISEKSEIFDDQFSVERPDGSNFTLKIRSTKLEDSAMYFCASSLTLVGPETQYFGPGTRLLVL.

CDR3 sequence reads: CASSSGTSGTGAQYF. Written as DNA, the CDR3 is TGTGCCAGCAGTTCGGGGACTAGCGGGACGGGGGCGCAGTATTTT. This chain links TRBV27 with TRBJ2-3; 13 nucleotides align to TRBD2. This CDR3 has 15 residues. J gave up 10 bases and V 4 bases, and 8 bases lay outside the gene matches. Germline CDR1 MNHEY, CDR2 SMNVEV (reference sequence).

CDR3 DNA: TGTGCCAGCAGGAGGGGGGTAAAGACAGGCAATCAGCCCCAGCATTTT. Translated: CASRRGVKTGNQPQHF. The V gene is TRBV21-1, the J gene TRBJ1-5. TRBV21-1 is noted as a pseudogene. The CDR3 has 16 amino acids.

This chain links TRBV5-1 with TRBJ1-2; no definite D call. Germline CDR1 SGHRS, CDR2 YFSETQ. Trimming shortened V by 4 bases and J by 4 bases, and 14 bases separated the two germline ends. This CDR3 comprises 14 residues. CDR3 region: CASSPGPEGYGYTF. CDR3 DNA sequence: TGCGCCAGCAGCCCCGGACCAGAGGGCTATGGCTACACCTTC.